The clone carrying this T cell receptor beta chain was recorded a few times. Its antigen is unknown. This entry is derived from a study of T-cell memory formation after mild COVID-19. The CDR3 loop spans 14 amino acids. Germline CDR1 is SGHTA and CDR2 is FQGNSA. The germline V and J ends were trimmed by 0 bases and 7 bases, with 12 bases remaining between them. Using constant-segment primers, 5'RACE produced TCR alpha and TCR beta cDNA libraries carrying sample barcodes and UMIs. TCRdb ran MiXCR on the 5' RACE reads and lists one entry per CDR3 protein. Of under 300,000 distinct CDR3 sequences in the sample, around 15% were seen once. Study results and limitations: Of the contracting clones, CD4+ ones lay mainly in CM and EM, and CD8+ ones in EMRA.

The TCR comes from a man younger than 35 who had mild COVID-19 (a few samples of this study predate the infection). Cell type and time point are not known. The chain couples TRBV7-2 to TRBJ1-1, with no clear D. Specimen: PBMCs or a T cell subset sorted from them (not recorded which). The CDR3 spells CASSLAYQGGEAFF. CDR3 nucleotides: TGTGCCAGCAGCTTAGCGTACCAAGGCGGTGAAGCTTTCTTT. The full variable domain, in which reference TRBV7-2 and TRBJ1-1 provide the parts outside the CDR3, is GAGVSQSPSNKVTEKGKDVELRCDPISGHTALYWYRQSLGQGLEFLIYFQGNSAPDKSGLPSDRFSAERTGGSVSTLTIQRTQQEDSAVYLCASSLAYQGGEAFFGQGTRLTVV.